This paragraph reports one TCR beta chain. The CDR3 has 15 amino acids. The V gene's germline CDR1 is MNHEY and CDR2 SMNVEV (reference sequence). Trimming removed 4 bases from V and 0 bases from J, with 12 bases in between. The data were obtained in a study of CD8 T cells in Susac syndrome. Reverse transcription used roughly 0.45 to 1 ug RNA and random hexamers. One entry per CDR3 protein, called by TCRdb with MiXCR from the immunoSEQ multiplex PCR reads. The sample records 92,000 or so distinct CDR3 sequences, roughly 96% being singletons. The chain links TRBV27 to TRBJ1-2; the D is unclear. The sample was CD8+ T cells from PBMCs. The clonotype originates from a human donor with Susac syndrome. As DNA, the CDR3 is TGTGCCAGCAGTTCCTCCAGCGACGCTAACTATGGCTACACCTTC. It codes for CASSSSSDANYGYTF.